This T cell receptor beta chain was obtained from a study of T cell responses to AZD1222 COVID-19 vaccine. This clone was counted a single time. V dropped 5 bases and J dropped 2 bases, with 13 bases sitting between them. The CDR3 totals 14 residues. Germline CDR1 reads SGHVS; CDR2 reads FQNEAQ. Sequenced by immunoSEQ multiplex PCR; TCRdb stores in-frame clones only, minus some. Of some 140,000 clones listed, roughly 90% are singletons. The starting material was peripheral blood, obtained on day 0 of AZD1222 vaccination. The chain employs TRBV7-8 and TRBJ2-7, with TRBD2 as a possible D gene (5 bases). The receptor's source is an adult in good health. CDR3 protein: CASSLNRGPYEQYF. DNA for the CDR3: TGTGCCAGCAGCCTGAACCGGGGTCCCTACGAGCAGTACTTC.